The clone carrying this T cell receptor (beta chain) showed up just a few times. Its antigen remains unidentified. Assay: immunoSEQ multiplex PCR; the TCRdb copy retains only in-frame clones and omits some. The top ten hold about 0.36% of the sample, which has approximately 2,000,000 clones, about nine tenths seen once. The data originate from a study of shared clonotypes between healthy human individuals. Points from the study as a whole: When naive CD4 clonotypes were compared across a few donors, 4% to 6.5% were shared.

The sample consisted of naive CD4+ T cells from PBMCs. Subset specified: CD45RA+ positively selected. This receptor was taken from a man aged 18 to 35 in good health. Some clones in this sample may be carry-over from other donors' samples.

CDR3 region: CASSDSLNTEAFF. The CDR3 bases are TGTGCCAGCAGTGACAGCTTGAACACTGAAGCTTTCTTT. The V call is TRBV7-9, the J call TRBJ1-1; perhaps TRBD1 as D (5 bases). Trimming took off 6 bases at V and 0 bases at J, with 8 bases between the two ends. The V gene's germline CDR1 is SEHNR and CDR2 FQNEAQ (reference sequence). The CDR3 runs 13 residues.